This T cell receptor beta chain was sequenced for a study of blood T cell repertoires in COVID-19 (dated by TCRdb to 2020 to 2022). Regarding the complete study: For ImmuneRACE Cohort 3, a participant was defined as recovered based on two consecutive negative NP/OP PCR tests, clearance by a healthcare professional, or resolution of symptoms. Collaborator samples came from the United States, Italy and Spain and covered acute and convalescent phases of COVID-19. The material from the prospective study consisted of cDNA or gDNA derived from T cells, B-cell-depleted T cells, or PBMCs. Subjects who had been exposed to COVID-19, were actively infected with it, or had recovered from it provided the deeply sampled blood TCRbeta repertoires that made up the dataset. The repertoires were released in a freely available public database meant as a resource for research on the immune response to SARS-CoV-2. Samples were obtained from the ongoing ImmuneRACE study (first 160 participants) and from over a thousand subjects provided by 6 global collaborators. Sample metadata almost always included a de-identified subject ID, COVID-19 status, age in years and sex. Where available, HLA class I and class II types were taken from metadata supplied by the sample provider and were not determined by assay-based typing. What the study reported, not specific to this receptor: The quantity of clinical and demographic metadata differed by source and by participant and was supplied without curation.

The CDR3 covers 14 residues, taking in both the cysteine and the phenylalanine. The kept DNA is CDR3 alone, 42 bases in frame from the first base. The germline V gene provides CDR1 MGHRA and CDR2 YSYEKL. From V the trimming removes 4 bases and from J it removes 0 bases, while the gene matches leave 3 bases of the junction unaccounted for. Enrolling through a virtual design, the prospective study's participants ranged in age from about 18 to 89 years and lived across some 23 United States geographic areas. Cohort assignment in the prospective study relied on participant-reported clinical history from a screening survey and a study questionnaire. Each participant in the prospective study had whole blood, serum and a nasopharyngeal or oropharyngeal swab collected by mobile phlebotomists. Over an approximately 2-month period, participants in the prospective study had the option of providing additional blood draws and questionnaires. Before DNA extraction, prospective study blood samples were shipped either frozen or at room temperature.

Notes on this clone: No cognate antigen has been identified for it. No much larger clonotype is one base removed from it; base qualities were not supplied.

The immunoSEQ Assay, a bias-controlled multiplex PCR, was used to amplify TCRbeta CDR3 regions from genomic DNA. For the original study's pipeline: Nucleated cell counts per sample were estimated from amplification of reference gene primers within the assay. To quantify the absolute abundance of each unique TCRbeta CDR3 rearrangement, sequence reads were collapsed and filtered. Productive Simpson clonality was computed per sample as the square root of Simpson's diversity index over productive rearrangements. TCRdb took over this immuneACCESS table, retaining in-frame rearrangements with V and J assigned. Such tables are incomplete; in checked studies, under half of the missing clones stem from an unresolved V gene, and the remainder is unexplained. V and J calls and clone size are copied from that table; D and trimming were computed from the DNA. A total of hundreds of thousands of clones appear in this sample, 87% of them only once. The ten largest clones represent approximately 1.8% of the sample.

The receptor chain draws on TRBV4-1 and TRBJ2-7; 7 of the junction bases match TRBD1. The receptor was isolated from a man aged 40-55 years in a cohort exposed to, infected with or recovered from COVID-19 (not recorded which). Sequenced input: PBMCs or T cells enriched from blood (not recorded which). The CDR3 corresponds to CASSLRDSSYEQYF. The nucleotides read TGCGCCAGCAGCCTCCGGGACAGCTCCTACGAGCAGTACTTC.